This T cell receptor beta chain was recorded in a study of vaccination and CD4 T cells after COVID-19. V was cut by 0 bases and J by 0 bases, with 12 bases left in between. From germline, CDR1 is DFQATT and CDR2 SNEGSKA (reference sequence). The CDR3 runs to 15 residues. As to this clonotype: Its antigen remains unidentified.

Indicated treatment: roughly 11-day PBMC culture with coronavirus spike peptide pools or control peptides (ViraFEST assay). After culture for about ten days, isolation of CD4+ T cells was performed by negative selection. CD4+ T cells that had been cultured provided DNA sequenced with the Oncomine TCR Beta short-read assay. The template was genomic DNA from cultured CD4+ T cells. Via MiXCR, TCRdb re-called the PCR reads, giving one row per CDR3 protein. The sample records fewer than 13,000 distinct CDR3 sequences, around 66% being singletons. The sequence was collected from a human donor who had recovered from COVID-19. The sequenced sample consisted of CD4+ T cells from blood, cultured in vitro. The V and J genes are TRBV20-1 and TRBJ2-7, with D perhaps matching TRBD1 (5 bases). As DNA, the CDR3 is TGCAGTGCTAGAGACGACAGCCGCACCTCCTACGAGCAGTACTTC. This encodes CSARDDSRTSYEQYF.